The clone carrying this T cell receptor beta chain was recorded only once. Its antigen is currently unknown. This entry comes from a study of a mutant IDH1 vaccine in newly diagnosed glioma. Overall study: Most patients had radiochemotherapy with temozolomide before enrollment; others had one alone.

Findings and limits, study-wide: Pseudoprogression appears to have had no connection to changes in top peripheral T cell clonotypes.

The time point was: baseline, week 1 (first vaccination visit). Specified treatment: pre-vaccination baseline after standard-of-care therapy. Here immunoSEQ multiplex PCR was the method, and the copy in TCRdb shows in-frame clones only, minus some. Of 50,000 to 75,000 clones listed, 91% are singletons. The germline gives CDR1 MGHDK, CDR2 SYGVNS. This CDR3 spans 14 amino acids. The J segment lost 5 bases and the V segment lost 8 bases, leaving 5 bases of the junction unmatched. This specimen was PBMCs, taken from a glioma patient treated with radiotherapy, temozolomide or both. The TCR sequence derives from a man aged 45-65 years with glioma. V usage is TRBV25-1 and J usage is TRBJ2-2, with 10 bases lining up with TRBD1. The CDR3 nucleotides read TGTGCCAGCGGACGGACAGGGGGAACCGGGGAGCTGTTTTTT. Amino acids: CASGRTGGTGELFF. Drawing the rest from reference TRBV25-1 and TRBJ2-2, the complete variable domain is EADIYQTPRYLVIGTGKKITLECSQTMGHDKMYWYQQDPGMELHLIHYSYGVNSTEKGDLSSESTVSRIRTEHFPLTLESARPSHTSQYLCASGRTGGTGELFFGEGSRLTVL.